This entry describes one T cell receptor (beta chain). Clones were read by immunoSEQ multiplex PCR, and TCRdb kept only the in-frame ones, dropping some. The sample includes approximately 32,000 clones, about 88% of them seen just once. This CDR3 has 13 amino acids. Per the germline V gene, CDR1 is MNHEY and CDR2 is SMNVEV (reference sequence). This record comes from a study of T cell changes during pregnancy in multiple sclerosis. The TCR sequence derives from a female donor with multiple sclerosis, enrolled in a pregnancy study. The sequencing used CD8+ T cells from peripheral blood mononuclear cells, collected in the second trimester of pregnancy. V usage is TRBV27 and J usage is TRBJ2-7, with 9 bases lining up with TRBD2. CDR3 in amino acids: CVAGASGIYEQYF. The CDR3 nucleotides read TGTGTAGCCGGGGCTAGCGGGATCTACGAGCAGTACTTC.